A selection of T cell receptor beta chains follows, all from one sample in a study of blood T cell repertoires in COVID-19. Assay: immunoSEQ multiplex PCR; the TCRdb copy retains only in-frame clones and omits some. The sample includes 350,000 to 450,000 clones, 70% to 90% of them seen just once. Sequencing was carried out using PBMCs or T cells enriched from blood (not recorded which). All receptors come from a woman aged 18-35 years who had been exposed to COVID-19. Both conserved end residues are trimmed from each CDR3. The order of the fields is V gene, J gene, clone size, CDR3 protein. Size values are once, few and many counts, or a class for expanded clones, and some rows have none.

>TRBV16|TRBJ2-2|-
ASSQLGRLNTGELF
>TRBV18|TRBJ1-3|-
ASSQTVPSGNTIY
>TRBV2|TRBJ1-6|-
ASSIRTGKKSPLH
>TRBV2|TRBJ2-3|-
ASSGTSGYTDTQY
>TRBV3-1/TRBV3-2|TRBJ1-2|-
ASSQDGAVLVYGYT
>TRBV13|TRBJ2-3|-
ASSLGGRVDTQY
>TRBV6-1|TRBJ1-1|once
ASSEPRTGSTEAF
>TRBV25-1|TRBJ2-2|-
ASSPRRGNTGELF
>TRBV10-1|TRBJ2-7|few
ASSNGLAGAY
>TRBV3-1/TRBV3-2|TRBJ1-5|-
ASSLQNQPQH
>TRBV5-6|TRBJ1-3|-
ASSLGVPGNTIY
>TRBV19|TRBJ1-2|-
ASSIPPGHDLTHGYT
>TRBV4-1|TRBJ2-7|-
ASSQGPPGLHEQY
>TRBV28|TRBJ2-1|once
ASSLGGSSYNEQF
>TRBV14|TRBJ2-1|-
ASSLRTGVVYNEQF
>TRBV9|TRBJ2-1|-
ASSGETYNEQF
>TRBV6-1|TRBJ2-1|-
ASSETDRSGTNEQF
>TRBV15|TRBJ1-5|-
ATSRAGGHQPQH
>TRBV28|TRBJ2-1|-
ASRTEGTGYNEQF
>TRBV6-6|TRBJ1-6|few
ASSFTGGNNSPLH
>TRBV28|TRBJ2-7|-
ASSLQGPYEQY
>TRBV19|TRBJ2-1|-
ASMAGGINEQF
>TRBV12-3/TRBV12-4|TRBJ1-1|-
ASSWRKSAF
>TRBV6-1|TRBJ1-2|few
ASSEFGTGAVYGYT
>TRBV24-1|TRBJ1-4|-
ATSGEGVNEKLF
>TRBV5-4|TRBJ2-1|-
ASSLPSGGNNEQF
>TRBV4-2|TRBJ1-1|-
ASSQAGRQGAF
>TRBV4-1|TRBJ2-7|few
ASSQEYFYEQY
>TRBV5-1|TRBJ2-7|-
ASSLAQGKAYEQY
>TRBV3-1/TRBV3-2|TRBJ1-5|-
ASSQAGTEYSNQPQH
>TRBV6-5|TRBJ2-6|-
ASSQGQGGANVLT
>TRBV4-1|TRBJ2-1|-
ASSRYREPSYNEQF
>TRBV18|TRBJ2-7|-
ASSPQGSGYEQY
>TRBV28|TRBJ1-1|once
ASSPRDRGTEAF
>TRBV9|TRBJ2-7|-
ASSPYEGQQY
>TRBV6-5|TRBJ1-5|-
ASSYAGGPNQPQH
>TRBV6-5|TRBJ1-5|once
ASSYRDTVQPQH
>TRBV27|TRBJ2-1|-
ASSLLTAYNNEQF
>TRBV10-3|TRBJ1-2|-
AISENRGTGGNGYT
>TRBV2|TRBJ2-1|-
ASSLTSGRSQGDEQF
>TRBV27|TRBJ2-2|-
ASSLKWESTGELF
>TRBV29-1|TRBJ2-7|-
SVVVTGYYEQY